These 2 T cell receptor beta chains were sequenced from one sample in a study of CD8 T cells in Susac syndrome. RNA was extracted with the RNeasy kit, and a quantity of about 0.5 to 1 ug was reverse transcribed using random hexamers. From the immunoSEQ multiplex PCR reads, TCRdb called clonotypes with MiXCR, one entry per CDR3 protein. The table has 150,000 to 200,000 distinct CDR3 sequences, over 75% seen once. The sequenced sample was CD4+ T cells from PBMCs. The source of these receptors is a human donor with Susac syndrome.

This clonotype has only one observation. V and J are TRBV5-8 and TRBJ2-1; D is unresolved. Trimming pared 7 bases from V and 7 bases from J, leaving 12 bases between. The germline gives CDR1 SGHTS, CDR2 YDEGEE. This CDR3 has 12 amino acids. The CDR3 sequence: CASSRLRNEQFF. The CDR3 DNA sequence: TGTGCCAGCTCCAGACTTAGGAATGAGCAGTTCTTC.

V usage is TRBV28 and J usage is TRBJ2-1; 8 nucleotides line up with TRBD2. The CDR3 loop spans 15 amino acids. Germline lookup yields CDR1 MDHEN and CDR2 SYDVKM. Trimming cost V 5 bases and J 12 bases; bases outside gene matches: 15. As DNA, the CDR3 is TGTGCCAGCAGTCCCCCCTCCTCCGGGAGGGGAGGGCAGTTCTTC. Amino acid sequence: CASSPPSSGRGGQFF.